The TCR beta chain described here comes from a study of OX40 agonist ivuxolimab in advanced cancers. Study at large: An anti-OX40 (CD134) antibody with agonistic activity, ivuxolimab, was administered to patients.

Measured with immunoSEQ multiplex PCR; TCRdb has only the in-frame clones, and not every one. The sample has tens of thousands of clones; approximately 80% are singletons. The receptor comes from an adult with an advanced solid tumor such as melanoma, head and neck, liver or kidney cancer. The sample here was CD4+ or CD8+ T cells sorted from blood, taken in a trial of the OX40 agonist ivuxolimab.

The DNA of the CDR3 is TGTGCCAGCATTAGAGGAACATCCGGGGACAGGGGTCGGACTGAAGCTTTCTTT. Encoded protein: CASIRGTSGDRGRTEAFF. The chain joins TRBV6-4 to TRBJ1-1; 10 bases agree with TRBD1. Trimming at V came to 7 bases and at J to 5 bases, leaving 19 bases not matched to a gene. Germline V lookup: CDR1 MRHNA, CDR2 SNTAGT. There are 18 residues in the CDR3.